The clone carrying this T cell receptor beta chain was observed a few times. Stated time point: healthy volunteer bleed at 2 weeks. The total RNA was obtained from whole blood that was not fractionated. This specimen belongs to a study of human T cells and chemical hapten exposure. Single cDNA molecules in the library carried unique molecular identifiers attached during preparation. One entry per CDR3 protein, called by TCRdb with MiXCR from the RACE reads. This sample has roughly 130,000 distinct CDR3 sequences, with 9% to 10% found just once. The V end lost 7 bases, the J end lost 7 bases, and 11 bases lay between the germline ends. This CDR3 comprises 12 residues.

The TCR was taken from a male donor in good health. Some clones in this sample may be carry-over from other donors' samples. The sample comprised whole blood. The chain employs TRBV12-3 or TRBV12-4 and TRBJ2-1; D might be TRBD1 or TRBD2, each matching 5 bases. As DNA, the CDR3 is TGTGCCAGCACCCTAGCAGGGAATGAGCAGTTCTTC. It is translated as CASTLAGNEQFF.